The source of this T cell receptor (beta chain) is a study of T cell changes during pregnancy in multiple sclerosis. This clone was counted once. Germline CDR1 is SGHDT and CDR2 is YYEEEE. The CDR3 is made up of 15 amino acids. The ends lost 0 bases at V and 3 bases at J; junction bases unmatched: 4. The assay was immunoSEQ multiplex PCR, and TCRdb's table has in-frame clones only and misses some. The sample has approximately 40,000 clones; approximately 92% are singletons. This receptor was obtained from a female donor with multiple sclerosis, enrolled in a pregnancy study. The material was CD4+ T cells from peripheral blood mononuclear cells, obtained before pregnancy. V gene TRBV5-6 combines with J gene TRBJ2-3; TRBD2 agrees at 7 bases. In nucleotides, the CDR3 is TGTGCCAGCAGCTTGGGTAGGGAGGGGACAGATACGCAGTATTTT. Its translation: CASSLGREGTDTQYF.